Ten or more counts support the clone carrying this TCR beta chain. These data are taken from a study of human T cells and chemical hapten exposure. TCRdb re-called the RACE reads with MiXCR, one entry per CDR3 protein. The table shows over 70,000 distinct CDR3 sequences, with roughly 10% occurring only once. The CDR3 extends over 17 amino acids. The V and J ends lost 4 bases and 8 bases, in that order; junction bases with no gene match: 10. CDR1 SGHVS and CDR2 FQNEAQ come from the germline V gene. As to time point: patch test 3, about 24 weeks after DPC sensitization. Documented treatment: therapeutic diphenylcyclopropenone sensitization with weekly scalp DPC. Unfractionated whole blood yielded total RNA.

This chain links TRBV7-8 with TRBJ2-3; 15 bases match TRBD2. This TCR derives from a woman aged 25-40 years with alopecia areata. Some clones in this sample may be carry-over from other donors' samples. Sequenced material: whole blood, taken in connection with sensitization to the hapten diphenylcyclopropenone (DPC). CDR3 sequence: CASSSGLAGGVGVTQYF. CDR3 in DNA: TGTGCCAGCAGCTCGGGACTAGCGGGGGGAGTGGGTGTTACGCAGTATTTT. The whole variable domain, filled in from reference TRBV7-8 and TRBJ2-3, reads GAGVSQSPRYKVAKRGQDVALRCDPISGHVSLFWYQQALGQGPEFLTYFQNEAQLDKSGLPSDRFFAERPEGSVSTLKIQRTQQEDSAVYLCASSSGLAGGVGVTQYFGPGTRLTVL.